This T cell receptor beta chain was profiled in a study of human T cells and chemical hapten exposure. MiXCR was run by TCRdb on the RACE reads, yielding one entry per CDR3 protein. The data hold approximately 92,000 distinct CDR3 sequences, with about an eighth observed a single time. Germline CDR1 and CDR2: SQVTM and ANQGSEA. J was trimmed by 9 bases and V by 0 bases; bases with no gene match: 9. The CDR3 sequence is 15 residues long. Overall study results and limits: Significantly more large CDR3 similarity clusters were formed by expanded TCRs than by controls. TCRs at a frequency above 1 in 1000 stayed unchanged with DPC sensitization.

Time point of the sample: patch test 2, 6 weeks after DPC sensitization. Treatment specified: therapeutic diphenylcyclopropenone sensitization with weekly scalp DPC. In its sample, this clonotype was seen many times. Its antigen is unknown. The chain couples TRBV29-1 to TRBJ2-1, with TRBD1 identical over 9 bases. Material: whole blood, obtained in connection with sensitization to the hapten diphenylcyclopropenone (DPC). The sequence derives from a woman aged 35 to 49 with alopecia areata. Some clones in this sample may be carry-over from other donors' samples. CDR3 sequence: CSVEEWDTGGLEQFF. The DNA of the CDR3 is TGCAGCGTTGAAGAGTGGGATACAGGGGGCCTTGAGCAGTTCTTC.